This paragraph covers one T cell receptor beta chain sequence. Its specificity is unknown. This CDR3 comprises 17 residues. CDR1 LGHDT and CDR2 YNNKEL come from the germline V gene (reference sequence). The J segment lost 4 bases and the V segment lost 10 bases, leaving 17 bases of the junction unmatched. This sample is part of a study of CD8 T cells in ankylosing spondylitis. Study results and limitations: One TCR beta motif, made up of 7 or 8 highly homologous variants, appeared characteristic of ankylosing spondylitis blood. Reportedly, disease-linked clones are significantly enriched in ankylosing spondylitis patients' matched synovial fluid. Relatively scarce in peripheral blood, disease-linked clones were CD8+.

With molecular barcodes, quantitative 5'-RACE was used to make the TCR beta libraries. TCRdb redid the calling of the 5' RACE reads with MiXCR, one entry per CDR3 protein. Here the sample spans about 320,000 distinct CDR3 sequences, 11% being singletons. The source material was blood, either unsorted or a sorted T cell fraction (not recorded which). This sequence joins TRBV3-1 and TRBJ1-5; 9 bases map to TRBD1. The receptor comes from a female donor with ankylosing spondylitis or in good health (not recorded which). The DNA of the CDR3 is TGTGCCACCACCCAAGGAGCGGCGGGACAGGGTAATCAGCCCCAGCATTTT. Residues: CATTQGAAGQGNQPQHF.